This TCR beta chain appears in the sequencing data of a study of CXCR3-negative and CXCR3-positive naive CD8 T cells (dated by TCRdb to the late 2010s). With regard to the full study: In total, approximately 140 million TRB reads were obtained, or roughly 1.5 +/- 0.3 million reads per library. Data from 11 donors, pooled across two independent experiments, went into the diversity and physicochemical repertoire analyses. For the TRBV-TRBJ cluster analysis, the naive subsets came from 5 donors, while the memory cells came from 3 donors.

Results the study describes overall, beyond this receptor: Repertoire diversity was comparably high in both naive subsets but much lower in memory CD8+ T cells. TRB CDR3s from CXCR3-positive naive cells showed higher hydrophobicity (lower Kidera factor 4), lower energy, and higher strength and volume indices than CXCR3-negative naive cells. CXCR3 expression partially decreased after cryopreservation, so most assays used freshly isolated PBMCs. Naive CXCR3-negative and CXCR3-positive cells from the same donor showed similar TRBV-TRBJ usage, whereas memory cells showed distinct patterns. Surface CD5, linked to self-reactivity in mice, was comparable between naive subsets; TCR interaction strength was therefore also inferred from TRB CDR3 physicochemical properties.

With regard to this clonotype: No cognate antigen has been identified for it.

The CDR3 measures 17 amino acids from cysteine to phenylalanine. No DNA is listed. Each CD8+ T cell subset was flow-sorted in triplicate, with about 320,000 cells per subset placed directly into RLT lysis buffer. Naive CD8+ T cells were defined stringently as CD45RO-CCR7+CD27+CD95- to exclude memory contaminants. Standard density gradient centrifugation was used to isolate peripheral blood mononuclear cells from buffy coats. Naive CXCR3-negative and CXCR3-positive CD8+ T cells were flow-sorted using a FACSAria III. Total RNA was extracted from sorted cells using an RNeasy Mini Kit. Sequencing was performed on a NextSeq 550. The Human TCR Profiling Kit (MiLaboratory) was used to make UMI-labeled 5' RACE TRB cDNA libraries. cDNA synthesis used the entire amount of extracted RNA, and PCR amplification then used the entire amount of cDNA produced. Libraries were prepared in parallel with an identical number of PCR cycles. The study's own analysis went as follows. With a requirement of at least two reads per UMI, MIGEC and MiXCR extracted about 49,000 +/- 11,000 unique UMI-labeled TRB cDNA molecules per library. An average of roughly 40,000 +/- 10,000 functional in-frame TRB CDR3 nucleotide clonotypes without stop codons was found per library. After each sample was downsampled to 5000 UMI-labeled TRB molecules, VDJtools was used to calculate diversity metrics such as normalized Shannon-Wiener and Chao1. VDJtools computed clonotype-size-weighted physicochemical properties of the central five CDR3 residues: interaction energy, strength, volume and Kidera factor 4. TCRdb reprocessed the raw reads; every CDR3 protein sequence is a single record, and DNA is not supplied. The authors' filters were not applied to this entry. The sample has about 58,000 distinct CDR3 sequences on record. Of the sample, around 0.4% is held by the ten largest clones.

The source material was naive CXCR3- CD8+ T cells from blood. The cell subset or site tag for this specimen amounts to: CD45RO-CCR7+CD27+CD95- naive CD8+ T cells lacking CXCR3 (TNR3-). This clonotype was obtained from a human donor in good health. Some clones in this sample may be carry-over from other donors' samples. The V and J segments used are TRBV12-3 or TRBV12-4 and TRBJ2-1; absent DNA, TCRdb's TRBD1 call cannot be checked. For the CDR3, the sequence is CASSSPRRGAGMEEQFF.